These 16 T cell receptor beta chains came from one sample sequenced in a study of blood T cell repertoires in COVID-19. Sequencing was performed with immunoSEQ multiplex PCR; in TCRdb, only in-frame clones are kept and a portion is missing. The table lists approximately 110,000 clones, about 85% of them singletons. The material sequenced was peripheral blood. The receptors come from a man aged 35-49 years with acute or convalescent COVID-19.

This clone appeared once. The chain joins TRBV10-2 to TRBJ2-2; D is unresolved. Trimming took off 4 bases at V and 6 bases at J, with 3 bases between the two ends. The CDR3 consists of 11 residues. CDR1 and CDR2 from the germline V gene are WSHSY and SAAADI. CDR3 amino acids: CASSAAGELFF. Written as DNA, the CDR3 is TGCGCCAGCAGTGCAGCCGGGGAGCTGTTTTTT.

The V call is TRBV7-9, the J call TRBJ1-2; weak D call: TRBD1 (5 bases). Trimming cost V 5 bases and J 7 bases, with 20 bases left between them. Germline V gives CDR1 SEHNR, CDR2 FQNEAQ (reference sequence). The CDR3 has 15 amino acids. DNA of the CDR3: TGTGCCAGCAGCACCGGGACCGATCCGCGGGGTGGCTACACCTTC. Its protein is CASSTGTDPRGGYTF.

The rearrangement links TRBV24-1 to TRBJ2-1, with 7 bases lining up with TRBD1. The CDR3 has 13 residues. Germline CDR1 reads KGHDR; CDR2 reads SFDVKD. With V trimmed by 4 bases and J by 11 bases, 7 bases remained unmatched. The CDR3 sequence: CATSDDDRAKQFF. In DNA, the CDR3 is TGTGCCACCAGTGACGACGACAGGGCGAAGCAGTTCTTC.

The chain employs TRBV15 and TRBJ2-2; D is possibly TRBD1 (6 bases). This CDR3 comprises 16 residues. V shed 7 bases and J shed 5 bases, with 20 bases lying between them. CDR1 and CDR2 from the germline V gene are LNHNV and YYDKDF (reference sequence). DNA for the CDR3: TGTGCCACCACCACAACGTACAGGGTCAGAACCGGGGAGCTGTTTTTT. It yields the protein CATTTTYRVRTGELFF.

The chain is built from TRBV10-2 and TRBJ2-2; unclear D gene. The germline V gene has CDR1 WSHSY and CDR2 SAAADI. The CDR3 covers 13 residues. Trimming left V 5 bases short and J 6 bases short, with 10 bases between. The CDR3 loop is CASSRGAAGELFF. CDR3 DNA sequence: TGCGCCAGCAGTAGAGGCGCCGCCGGGGAGCTGTTTTTT.

The V call is TRBV7-6, the J call TRBJ1-5; D unresolved. This CDR3 is built from 12 residues. V was shortened by 4 bases and J by 10 bases, with 11 bases between the two germline ends. Germline CDR1 is SGHVS and CDR2 is FNYEAQ. DNA for the CDR3: TGTGCCAGCAGCTCTTCGGTGGGCCCCCAGCATTTT. Translating gives CASSSSVGPQHF.

V and J are TRBV3-1 (or the pseudogene TRBV3-2) and TRBJ1-2; 11 bases map to TRBD1. The germline V gene has CDR1 LGHDT and CDR2 YNNKEL (reference sequence). Germline trimming cut 2 bases from V and 8 bases from J; bases unmatched to any gene: 10. The length of the CDR3 is 16 residues. CDR3 loop: CASSQRGTGGTEGYTF. In DNA, the CDR3 is TGTGCCAGCAGCCAACGTGGGACAGGGGGGACAGAGGGCTACACCTTC.

V is TRBV5-4 and J is TRBJ2-3; 7 nucleotides align to TRBD1. Germline V gene sequence: CDR1 SGHNT, CDR2 YYREEE (reference sequence). The ends lost 4 bases at V and 0 bases at J; junction bases unmatched: 11. This CDR3 has 17 amino acids. In DNA form, the CDR3 reads TGTGCCAGCAGCCCGGCCGGGACAGCCTCTAGCACAGATACGCAGTATTTT. It is translated as CASSPAGTASSTDTQYF.

DNA for the CDR3: TGCGCCAGCAGCCAAGGGAAGATGGGCCTAGCGGACAATGAGCAGTTCTTC. Its translation is CASSQGKMGLADNEQFF. The rearrangement links TRBV4-3 to TRBJ2-1, with 7 positions matching TRBD2. Per the germline V gene, CDR1 is LGHNA and CDR2 is YSLEER. This CDR3 spans 17 amino acids. V shed 1 base and J 5 bases; nucleotides not matched to a gene: 11.

This chain uses TRBV30 with TRBJ2-7, with unresolved D. The CDR3 length is 13 residues. In germline, CDR1 is GTSNPN, CDR2 SVGIG (reference sequence). V was trimmed by 0 bases and J by 2 bases, leaving 8 bases between them. For the CDR3, the DNA is TGTGCCTGGAGTGTAGTACAAACCTACGAGCAGTACTTC. Translation: CAWSVVQTYEQYF.

The chain has TRBV5-4 and TRBJ2-6; D might be TRBD1 (5 bases). V was pared by 3 bases and J by 0 bases, with 16 bases between. Looked up from germline, CDR1 is SGHNT and CDR2 is YYREEE (reference sequence). This CDR3 has 18 amino acids. Here the CDR3 reads CASSSLAGSNSGANVLTF. The DNA for the CDR3 is TGTGCCAGCAGCTCGCTGGCAGGGTCGAACTCTGGGGCCAACGTCCTGACTTTC.

This chain links TRBV7-9 with TRBJ1-6; D is ambiguous. V lost 3 bases, J lost 6 bases, and 6 bases lay in between. Germline-derived CDR1 and CDR2 are SEHNR and FQNEAQ (reference sequence). CDR3 length equals 13 residues. The CDR3: CASSFGSNSPLHF. The CDR3 DNA sequence: TGTGCCAGCAGCTTCGGGAGTAATTCACCCCTCCACTTT.

The chain links TRBV7-3 to TRBJ2-2, with 11 bases that match TRBD1. Losses at the gene ends were 2 bases for V and 6 bases for J; bases not matched to a gene: 5. CDR3 size: 16 residues. Germline loops: CDR1 SGHTA, CDR2 FQGTGA. CDR3 bases: TGTGCCAGCAGCTTAGGACCGGGACAGGGGGCCGGGGAGCTGTTTTTT. Its translation: CASSLGPGQGAGELFF.

The rearrangement joins TRBV9 to TRBJ1-6, with 7 bases that match TRBD1. Germline CDR1 is SGDLS and CDR2 is YYNGEE. There are 14 residues in the CDR3. The V and J ends lost 3 bases and 6 bases, in that order; junction bases with no gene match: 3. The CDR3 here is CASSAGQANSPLHF. The CDR3 DNA sequence: TGTGCCAGCAGCGCCGGACAGGCTAATTCACCCCTCCACTTT.

The rearrangement joins TRBV20-1 to TRBJ1-4, with no clear D. Germline V gene lookup returns CDR1 DFQATT and CDR2 SNEGSKA (reference sequence). The length of the CDR3 is 10 residues. The germline V and J ends were trimmed by 3 bases and 14 bases, with 10 bases remaining between them. The CDR3, as DNA: TGCAGTGCTAGCGAGGGAGGTCTGTTTTTT. Translating gives CSASEGGLFF.

The rearrangement joins TRBV10-3 to TRBJ1-5; TRBD1 matches 8 bases. J gave up 4 bases and V 6 bases, and 2 bases lay outside the gene matches. The CDR3 is made up of 13 amino acids. CDR1 and CDR2 from the germline V gene are ENHRY and SYGVKD. CDR3 sequence: CAIRDRENQPQHF. In DNA, the CDR3 is TGTGCCATCAGGGACAGGGAGAATCAGCCCCAGCATTTT.